These T cell receptor beta chains were read from a single sample in a study of CD8+ T cells in alopecia areata. Some clones are missing from TCRdb's copy, which holds only in-frame ones; the method was immunoSEQ multiplex PCR. The table has 210,000 or so clones, 66% seen once. This specimen was CD4+ T cells sorted from blood, taken at week 44, from a patient treated with tofacitinib. These receptors all stem from a human donor with alopecia areata. Each CDR3 is given with its conserved first and last residue.

>TRBV4-1|TRBJ1-5
CASSQPGQVNGPQHF
>TRBV27|TRBJ2-1
CASSTYGGLHSNEQFF
>TRBV6-1|TRBJ2-7
CASSEWAYEQYF
>TRBV6-6|TRBJ1-2
CASSYSYGYTF
>TRBV7-2|TRBJ2-5
CASSLQEVETQYF
>TRBV4-3|TRBJ2-3
CASSQGNRGLFADTQYF
>TRBV4-3|TRBJ1-5
CASSQVVQGNQPQHF
>TRBV10-3|TRBJ2-1
CAISFRVADEQFF
>TRBV29-1|TRBJ1-1
CSVDGIAEAFF
>TRBV29-1|TRBJ1-5
CSVGADSNQPQHF
>TRBV5-1|TRBJ2-3
CASSSLSPDTQYF
>TRBV11-2|TRBJ2-1
CASTTQGNEQFF
>TRBV7-8|TRBJ2-5
CASSWGQVGETQYF
>TRBV29-1|TRBJ2-1
CSVEKARLGEQFF
>TRBV7-2|TRBJ2-1
CASSLIVANEQFF
>TRBV7-7|TRBJ2-5
CASSLALGGGQETQYF
>TRBV2|TRBJ2-3
CASSAVAGSDTQYF
>TRBV29-1|TRBJ1-1
CSASKRDTSPEAFF
>TRBV29-1|TRBJ1-2
CSVEGDRGVGNGYTF
>TRBV2|TRBJ1-5
CASSESQGLITHF
>TRBV2|TRBJ1-5
CASSLDRGNQPQHF
>TRBV7-2|TRBJ1-1
CASSLDLGFEAFF
>TRBV30|TRBJ1-1
CAWNPRREIEAFF
>TRBV4-3|TRBJ2-7
CASSQGDRVGYEQYF
>TRBV2|TRBJ2-6
CASRAPVPGANVLTF
>TRBV29-1|TRBJ1-5
CSVARAGQPQHF
>TRBV9|TRBJ1-2
CASSVGVDRERGYTF
>TRBV15|TRBJ1-5
CATSRDLAGLQPQHF
>TRBV27|TRBJ2-5
CASSAVQGLAGLRETQYF
>TRBV9|TRBJ2-1
CASSAEGTSYNEQFF
>TRBV29-1|TRBJ2-5
CSVEGPGTGLETQYF
>TRBV5-1|TRBJ1-1
CASSSLGQDTEAFF
>TRBV30|TRBJ2-1
CAWTQGGEQFF
>TRBV7-3|TRBJ2-2
CASSYVAGVNTGELFF
>TRBV7-2|TRBJ1-1
CASSLENRGTSEAFF
>TRBV15|TRBJ1-2
CATSRNQGAYTF
>TRBV5-1|TRBJ2-7
CASSLGELGVREEQYF
>TRBV30|TRBJ1-1
CAWSQVNTEAFF
>TRBV9|TRBJ2-5
CASSGLAGGQETQYF
>TRBV6-5|TRBJ2-1
CASRTSGVNEQFF
>TRBV4-2|TRBJ2-2
CASSRTENYRVF
>TRBV29-1|TRBJ1-2
CSATYSSNGYTF
>TRBV5-1|TRBJ2-3
CASRRRPSTDTQYF
>TRBV2|TRBJ2-3
CASSSHSGTFQDTQYF
>TRBV30|TRBJ1-1
CAWILDVKTNTEAFF